The present T cell receptor (beta chain) was sequenced within a study of cytomegalovirus exposure and HLA in healthy donors listed by TCRdb under 2017. Some background on the complete study: The roughly 670 repertoires of the first cohort and the 120 validation repertoires were produced on the same platform, according to a later analysis. The study aimed to test whether cataloging public T cell receptors could reveal signatures of past pathogen exposure. In addition to the first cohort of 650 to 800 subjects, a separate validation cohort of 130 or so different subjects was used. To predict cytomegalovirus infection status, the study combined high-throughput TCR immunosequencing, statistical association of individual TCRs with disease status, and machine learning. Findings and caveats that apply to the study as a whole: A later analysis found that TCRs clustered in the first cohort also tended to co-occur in the 120 validation repertoires, with approximately 95% of cluster scores above 0. Cytomegalovirus status was reported to be diagnosed by the classifier with high specificity and sensitivity in both the original and validation cohorts. The validation cohort had no HLA typing available for a later analysis, so co-occurrence within that cohort was assessed over all 120 or so repertoires. In the study, 164 TCR beta chains were listed as associated with cytomegalovirus. It was suggested by the authors that the approach could potentially be generalized to other disease states and immunological phenotypes. Three of the identified cytomegalovirus-associated TCR beta chains were confirmed in vitro to be specific for cytomegalovirus antigens. Most TCR sequences were observed very rarely across donors, whereas some public TCRs were present in many individuals.

Libraries came from the immunoSEQ multiplex PCR assay. As for the original processing: A statistical classification framework was built to diagnose cytomegalovirus status from the catalog of TCR beta chain sequences. The clones in this table, taken by TCRdb from immuneACCESS, are in-frame only. Not every clone is retained; where verified, under half of the shortfall comes from an unresolved V gene, and the cause of the rest is unknown. The V and J calls and clone size were taken over from that table, and D and trimming were inferred from the DNA. This sample has tens of thousands of clones in its table, and roughly 88% of those were observed once. 6.7% of the sample rests with the top ten. V is trimmed back by 9 bases and J by 5 bases, and the junction contains 4 bases that no gene match accounts for. The germline V gene (reference sequence) yields MNHNY for CDR1 and SVGAGI for CDR2. From the cysteine up to the phenylalanine, the CDR3 has a length of 13 residues. CDR3 DNA is the only sequence kept; it has 39 bases, read in frame from the first base.

Donors formed part of the validation cohort, which comprised 120 subjects and was distinct from the first cohort of some 700 subjects. With respect to this clone: The antigen it recognizes is unknown. No quality values exist for individual bases; no much larger clone is one base distant.

Sequencing was carried out using PBMCs. Here the chain combines TRBV6-6 and TRBJ1-4; TRBD1 lines up with 9 middle nucleotides. This receptor was taken from a woman aged 25 to 39 in good health and CMV-seronegative. The nucleotide sequence reads TGTGCCAGTAAGACAGGGGGGAATGAAAAACTGTTTTTT. It specifies CASKTGGNEKLFF.